This T cell receptor (beta chain) was documented in a study of OX40 agonist ivuxolimab in advanced cancers. For the study at large: Hepatocellular carcinoma, melanoma, renal cell or head and neck cancer was diagnosed in the dose-escalation patients.

Repertoires were generated with immunoSEQ multiplex PCR, while TCRdb's copy carries only in-frame clones and drops some. The sample includes about 110,000 clones, over 85% of them seen just once. Germline CDR1 and CDR2: SEHNR and FQNEAQ (reference sequence). Trimming stripped 4 bases from V and 12 bases from J, with 10 bases between. There are 11 residues in the CDR3. This TCR was sampled from an adult with an advanced solid tumor such as melanoma, head and neck, liver or kidney cancer. This chain connects TRBV7-9 to TRBJ2-1; tentatively, D is TRBD1 (5 bases). The sample here was CD4+ or CD8+ T cells sorted from blood, taken in a trial of the OX40 agonist ivuxolimab. For the CDR3, the DNA is TGTGCCAGCAGCTGGGGCGCCGGGCAGTTCTTC. It yields the protein CASSWGAGQFF.